The rows below give T cell receptor beta chains drawn from one sample of a study of Tregs in tolerant kidney transplant recipients. The antigens these receptors bind are not known. Sequencing used immunoSEQ multiplex PCR; TCRdb keeps in-frame clones, though not all of them. The data contain under 13,000 clones, about 90% of them singletons. The sample consisted of Tregs from blood cultured with allogeneic cells, taken before the transplant. These receptors were obtained from a human patient who received a combined kidney and bone marrow transplant. CDR3s include the opening cysteine and the closing phenylalanine or tryptophan. For some rows the clone size is stated as once, few or many, or as a class when expanded; others skip it.

J gene | clone size | V gene | CDR3 protein
TRBJ2-5 | - | TRBV2 | CASSGTGRFRETQYF
TRBJ1-3 | - | TRBV5-5 | CASSLDTASGNTIYF
TRBJ1-2 | - | TRBV5-4 | CASSPRDRLYYGYTF
TRBJ2-7 | - | TRBV5-6 | CASSPTGTRSYEQYF
TRBJ2-7 | - | TRBV7-2 | CASSLATYEQYF
TRBJ2-1 | - | TRBV9 | CASSVGGGPFYNEQFF
TRBJ2-3 | once | TRBV7-3 | CASSPFSGGTDTQYF
TRBJ1-1 | - | TRBV6-6 | CATGPGRGRGAFF
TRBJ2-1 | - | TRBV2 | CASAGAGGINEQFF
TRBJ2-6 | - | TRBV6-5 | CASSYQVVSGANVLTF
TRBJ2-2 | once | TRBV11-2 | CASSSMTYTGELFF
TRBJ1-5 | once | TRBV2 | CASRTANQPQHF
TRBJ2-7 | - | TRBV27 | CASSPAGTGTYEQYF
TRBJ2-2 | - | TRBV5-8 | CASSLGDRYNTGELFF
TRBJ1-1 | - | TRBV6-5 | CASSYGAGVNTEAFF
TRBJ1-3 | - | TRBV11-3 | CASSPIKDSKGTIYF
TRBJ2-1 | - | TRBV9 | CASSVGATGYFYNEQFF
TRBJ2-2 | - | TRBV15 | CATSRNRDSNTGELFF
TRBJ2-5 | - | TRBV7-2 | CASSFQRETQYF
TRBJ1-1 | - | TRBV18 | CASSSGGTGNTEAFF
TRBJ2-2 | - | TRBV20-1 | CSAMDTGELFF
TRBJ2-3 | - | TRBV30 | CAWSLLAGGTDTQYF
TRBJ2-5 | - | TRBV20-1 | CSVNGVETQYF
TRBJ2-2 | - | TRBV2 | CATTGDTGELFF
TRBJ2-5 | once | TRBV18 | CASSPPRGVQETQYF
TRBJ1-1 | - | TRBV4-1 | CASSQGLQGGLRNTEAFF
TRBJ2-6 | - | TRBV5-4 | CASNVDRGAGANVLTF
TRBJ2-1 | once | TRBV19 | CASSIVQNSYNEQFF
TRBJ2-2 | - | TRBV7-9 | CASSLDRGRYTGELFF
TRBJ2-7 | - | TRBV27 | CASSFQGQFYEQYF
TRBJ1-2 | - | TRBV5-1 | CASSLSSPNYGYTF
TRBJ2-7 | - | TRBV5-1 | CASSLFGTVEQYF
TRBJ1-2 | - | TRBV27 | CASSRGTGGNYGYTF
TRBJ2-6 | - | TRBV19 | CASSYGPGANVLTF
TRBJ1-3 | - | TRBV5-8 | CASSRTGLYGNTIYF
TRBJ1-1 | - | TRBV5-1 | CASSPLGDRGNTEAFF
TRBJ2-7 | once | TRBV28 | CASRGGYEQYF
TRBJ1-1 | - | TRBV19 | CASSEDRGMMGAFF
TRBJ1-6 | - | TRBV30 | CAWKGPHNSPLHF
TRBJ2-7 | - | TRBV6-1 | CASRTRLVNSYEQYF
TRBJ1-5 | - | TRBV2 | CASSEGRAGRFQPQHF
TRBJ2-5 | - | TRBV7-9 | CASSLVGTGPSGTQYF
TRBJ1-2 | - | TRBV14 | CASSQAGTGVIYGGYTF
TRBJ1-4 | - | TRBV7-9 | CASSSRGNEKLFF
TRBJ1-1 | - | TRBV7-8 | CASGRGRTEAFF
TRBJ1-6 | once | TRBV21-1 | CASSKESRGMTPLHF
TRBJ2-1 | - | TRBV5-5 | CASSSYPGDTDYYNEQFF
TRBJ2-5 | - | TRBV30 | CAWSAASETQYF
TRBJ2-4 | - | TRBV5-1 | CASSYLTGIAKNIQYF
TRBJ2-7 | - | TRBV6-1 | CASRPWTGGEQYF